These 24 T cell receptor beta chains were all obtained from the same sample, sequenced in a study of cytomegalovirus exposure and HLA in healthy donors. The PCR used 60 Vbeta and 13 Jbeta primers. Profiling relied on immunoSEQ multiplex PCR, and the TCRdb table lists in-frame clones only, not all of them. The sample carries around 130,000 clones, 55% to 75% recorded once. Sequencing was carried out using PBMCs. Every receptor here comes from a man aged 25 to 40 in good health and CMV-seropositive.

The CDR3 protein is CASSLDLMSRVTF. In DNA, the CDR3 is TGTGCCAGCAGCTTAGATCTTATGTCGAGAGTAACCTTC. The chain recombines TRBV11-2 with TRBJ1-2; no reliable D call. Looked up from germline, CDR1 is SGHAT and CDR2 is FQNNGV. The V gene lost 0 bases and the J gene lost 14 bases, with 16 bases spanning the gap. The length of the CDR3 is 13 residues.

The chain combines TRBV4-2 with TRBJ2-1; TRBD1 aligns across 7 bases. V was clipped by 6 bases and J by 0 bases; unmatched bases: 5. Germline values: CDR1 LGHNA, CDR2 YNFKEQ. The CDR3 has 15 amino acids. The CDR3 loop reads CASRGWDSSYNEQFF. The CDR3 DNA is TGTGCCAGCAGAGGTTGGGACAGCTCCTACAATGAGCAGTTCTTC.

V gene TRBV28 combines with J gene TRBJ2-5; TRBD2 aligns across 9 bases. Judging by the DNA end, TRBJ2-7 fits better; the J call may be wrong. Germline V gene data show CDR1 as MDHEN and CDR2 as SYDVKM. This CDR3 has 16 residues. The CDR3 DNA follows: TGTGCCAGCAGTTTCGTAGCGGGGGCCAGCTCCTACGAGCAGTACTTC. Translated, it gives CASSFVAGASSYEQYF.

The chain's CDR3 is CASSRSPQGEGNIQYF. The CDR3, as DNA: TGCGCCAGCAGCCGAAGTCCACAGGGGGAAGGCAACATTCAGTACTTC. V usage is TRBV4-3 and J usage is TRBJ2-4; 8 bases line up with TRBD1. Germline CDR1 LGHNA, CDR2 YSLEER. This CDR3 comprises 16 residues. V lost 4 bases to trimming and J lost 7 bases; unmatched junction nucleotides: 12.

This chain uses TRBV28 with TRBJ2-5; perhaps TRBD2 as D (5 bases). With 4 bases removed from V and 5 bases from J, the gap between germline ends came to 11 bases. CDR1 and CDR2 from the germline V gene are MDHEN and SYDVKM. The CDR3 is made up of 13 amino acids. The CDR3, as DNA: TGTGCCAGCAGTTCGGAGGTTCGGGAGACCCAGTACTTC. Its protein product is CASSSEVRETQYF.

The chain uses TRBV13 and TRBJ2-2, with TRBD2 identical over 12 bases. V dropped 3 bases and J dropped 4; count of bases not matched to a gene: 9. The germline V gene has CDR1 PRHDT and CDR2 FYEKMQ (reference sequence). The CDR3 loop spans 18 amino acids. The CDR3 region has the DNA TGTGCCAGCAGCTTGCTTGCACTAGCGGGAGGACTCACCGGGGAGCTGTTTTTT. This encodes CASSLLALAGGLTGELFF.

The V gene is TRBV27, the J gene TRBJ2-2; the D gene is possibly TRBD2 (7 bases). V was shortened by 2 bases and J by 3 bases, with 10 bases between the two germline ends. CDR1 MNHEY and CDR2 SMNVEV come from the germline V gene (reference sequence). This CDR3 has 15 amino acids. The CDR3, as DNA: TGTGCCAGCAGTTTAGAGGGGGGGTACACCGGGGAGCTGTTTTTT. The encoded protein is CASSLEGGYTGELFF.

The chain's CDR3 is CACRQANYGYTF. CDR3 DNA sequence: TGTGCCTGCCGGCAGGCTAACTATGGCTACACCTTC. This chain uses TRBV30 with TRBJ1-2; D call uncertain. CDR1 is GTSNPN, CDR2 SVGIG, per germline (reference sequence). Trimming shortened V by 6 bases and J by 0 bases, and 8 bases separated the two germline ends. The CDR3 covers 12 residues.

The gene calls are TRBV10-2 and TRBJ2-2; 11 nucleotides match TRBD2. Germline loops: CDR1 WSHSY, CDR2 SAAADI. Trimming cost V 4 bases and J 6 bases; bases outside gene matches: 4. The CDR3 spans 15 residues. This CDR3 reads CASSVLAGVAGELFF. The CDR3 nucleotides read TGCGCCAGCAGTGTACTAGCGGGAGTGGCCGGGGAGCTGTTTTTT.

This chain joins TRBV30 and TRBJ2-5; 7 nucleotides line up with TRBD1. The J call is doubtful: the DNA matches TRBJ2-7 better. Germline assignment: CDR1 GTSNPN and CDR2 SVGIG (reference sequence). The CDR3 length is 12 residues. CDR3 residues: CAWGDSPYEQYF. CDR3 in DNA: TGTGCCTGGGGGGACAGTCCCTACGAGCAGTACTTC.

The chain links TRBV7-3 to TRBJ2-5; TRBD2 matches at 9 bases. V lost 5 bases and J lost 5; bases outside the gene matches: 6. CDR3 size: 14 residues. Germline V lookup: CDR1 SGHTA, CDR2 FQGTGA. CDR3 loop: CASSHSGSGETQYF. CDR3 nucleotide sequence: TGTGCCAGCAGCCATAGCGGGAGTGGGGAGACCCAGTACTTC.

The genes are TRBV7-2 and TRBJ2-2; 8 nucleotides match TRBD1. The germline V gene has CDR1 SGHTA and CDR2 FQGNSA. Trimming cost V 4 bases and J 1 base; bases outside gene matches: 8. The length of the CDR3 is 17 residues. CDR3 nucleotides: TGTGCCAGCAGCTCCCGGCCGACAGGGGAGAACACCGGGGAGCTGTTTTTT. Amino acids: CASSSRPTGENTGELFF.

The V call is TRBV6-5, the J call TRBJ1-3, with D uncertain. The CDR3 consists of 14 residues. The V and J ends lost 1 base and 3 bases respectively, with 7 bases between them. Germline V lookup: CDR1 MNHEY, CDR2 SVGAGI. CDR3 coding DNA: TGTGCCAGCAGTTACTTAGAAAATGGAAACACCATATATTTT. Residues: CASSYLENGNTIYF.

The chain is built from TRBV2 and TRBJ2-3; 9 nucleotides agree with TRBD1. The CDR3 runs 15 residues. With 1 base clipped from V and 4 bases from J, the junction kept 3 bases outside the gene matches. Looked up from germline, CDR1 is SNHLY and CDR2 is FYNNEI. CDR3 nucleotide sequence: TGTGCCAGCAGTGAAGACAGGGGGCGCGCAGATACGCAGTATTTT. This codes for CASSEDRGRADTQYF.

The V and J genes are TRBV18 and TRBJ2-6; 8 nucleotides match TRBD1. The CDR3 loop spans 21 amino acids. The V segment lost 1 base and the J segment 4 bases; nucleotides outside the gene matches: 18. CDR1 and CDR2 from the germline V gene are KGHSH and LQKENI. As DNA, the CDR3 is TGTGCCAGCTCACCACGTGCAGTTTGGACAGGGCTGCGATCGGGGGCCAACGTCCTGACTTTC. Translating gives CASSPRAVWTGLRSGANVLTF.

The CDR3 nucleotides are TGCGCCAGCAGCCAAACTGGACAACTTGAAAAACTGTTTTTT. As protein: CASSQTGQLEKLFF. The J gene is TRBJ1-4, the V gene TRBV4-1; D might be TRBD1 (5 bases). The CDR3 runs to 14 residues. Looked up from germline, CDR1 is MGHRA and CDR2 is YSYEKL. The V end was cut by 2 bases, the J end by 7 bases, with 11 bases between.

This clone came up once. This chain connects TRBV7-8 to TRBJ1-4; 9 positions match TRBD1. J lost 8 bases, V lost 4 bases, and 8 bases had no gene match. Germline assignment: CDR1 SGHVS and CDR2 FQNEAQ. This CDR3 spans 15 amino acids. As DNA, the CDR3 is TGTGCCAGCAGCTCACAGGGGGCTATGCGAGAAAAACTGTTTTTT. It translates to CASSSQGAMREKLFF.

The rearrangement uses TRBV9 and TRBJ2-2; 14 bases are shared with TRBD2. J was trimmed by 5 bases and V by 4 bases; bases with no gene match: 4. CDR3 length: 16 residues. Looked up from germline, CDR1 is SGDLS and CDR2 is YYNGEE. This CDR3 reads CASSIGLAGGTGELFF. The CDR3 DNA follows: TGTGCCAGCAGCATTGGACTAGCGGGAGGAACCGGGGAGCTGTTTTTT.

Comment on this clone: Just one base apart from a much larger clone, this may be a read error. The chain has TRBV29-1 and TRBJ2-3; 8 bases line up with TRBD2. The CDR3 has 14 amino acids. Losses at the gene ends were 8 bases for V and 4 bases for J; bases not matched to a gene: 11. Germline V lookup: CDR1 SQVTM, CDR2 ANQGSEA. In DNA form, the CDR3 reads TGCAGCCTTCTCTTATCAGCGGGAGCAGATACGCAGTATTTT. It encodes CSLLLSAGADTQYF.

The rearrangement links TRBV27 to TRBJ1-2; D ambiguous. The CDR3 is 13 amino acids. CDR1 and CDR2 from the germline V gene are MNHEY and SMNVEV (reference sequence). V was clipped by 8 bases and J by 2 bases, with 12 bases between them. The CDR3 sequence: CASGPSGNYGYTF. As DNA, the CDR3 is TGTGCCAGCGGGCCCAGCGGGAACTATGGCTACACCTTC.

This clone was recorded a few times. In DNA form, the CDR3 reads TGTGCCAGCAGAGTATGGACTAGCGGGCCGGACGAGCAGTACTTC. Amino acid sequence: CASRVWTSGPDEQYF. V is TRBV2 and J is TRBJ2-7, with TRBD2 matching over 11 bases. Germline V lookup: CDR1 SNHLY, CDR2 FYNNEI. CDR3 size: 15 residues. Trimming took 6 bases from V and 5 from J; bases not matched to a gene: 9.

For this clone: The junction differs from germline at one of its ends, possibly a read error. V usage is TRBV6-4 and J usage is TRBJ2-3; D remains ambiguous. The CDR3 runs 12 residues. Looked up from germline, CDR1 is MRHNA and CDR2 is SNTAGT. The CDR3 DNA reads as TGCCTACATTACCAGGTATGGAATACGCAGTATTTT. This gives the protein CLHYQVWNTQYF.

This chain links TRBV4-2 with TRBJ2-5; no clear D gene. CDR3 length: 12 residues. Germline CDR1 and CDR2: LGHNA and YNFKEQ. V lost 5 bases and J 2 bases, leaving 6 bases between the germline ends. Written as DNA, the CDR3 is TGTGCCAGCAGCGCAGATCAAGAGACCCAGTACTTC. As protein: CASSADQETQYF.

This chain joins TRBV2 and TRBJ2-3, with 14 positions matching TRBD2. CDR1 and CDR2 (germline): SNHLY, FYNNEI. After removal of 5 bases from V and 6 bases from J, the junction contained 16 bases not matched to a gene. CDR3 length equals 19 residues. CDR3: CASSTKYGTSGSRKDTQYF. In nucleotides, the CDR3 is TGTGCCAGCAGTACAAAGTACGGGACTAGCGGGAGTAGGAAGGATACGCAGTATTTT.